The following is a T cell receptor beta chain sequence with its context. This entry belongs to a study of control samples from healthy donors and cancer patients. The CDR3 sequence is 14 residues long. Trimming shortened V by 1 base and J by 8 bases, and 12 bases separated the two germline ends. In germline, CDR1 is SGHAT, CDR2 FQNNGV. Profiled with immunoSEQ multiplex PCR; TCRdb holds only in-frame clones, not every one. The table shows 200,000 or so clones, with roughly nine tenths occurring only once. Sequencing was carried out using blood. This clonotype was sampled from a young man in good health. This chain uses TRBV11-2 with TRBJ2-4, with D possibly TRBD2 on 7 matching bases. DNA for the CDR3: TGTGCCAGCAGCTTAGCGGCGGGGGCGGACATTCAGTACTTC. This sequence encodes CASSLAAGADIQYF.